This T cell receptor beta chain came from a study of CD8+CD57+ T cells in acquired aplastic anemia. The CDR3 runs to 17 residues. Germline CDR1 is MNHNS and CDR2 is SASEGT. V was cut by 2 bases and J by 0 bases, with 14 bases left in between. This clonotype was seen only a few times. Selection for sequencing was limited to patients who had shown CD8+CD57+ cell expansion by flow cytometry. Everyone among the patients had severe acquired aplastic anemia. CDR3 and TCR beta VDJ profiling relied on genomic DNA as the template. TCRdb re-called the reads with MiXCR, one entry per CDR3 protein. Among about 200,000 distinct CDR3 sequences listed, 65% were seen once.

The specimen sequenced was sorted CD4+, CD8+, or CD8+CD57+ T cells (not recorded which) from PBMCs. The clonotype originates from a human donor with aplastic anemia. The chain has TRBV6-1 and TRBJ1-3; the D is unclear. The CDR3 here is CASSEFPGIDSGNTIYF. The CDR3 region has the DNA TGTGCCAGCAGTGAATTTCCGGGGATCGACTCTGGAAACACCATATATTTT.